This T cell receptor beta chain was recovered during a study of CD8 T cells in ankylosing spondylitis. CDR3 length: 11 residues. The germline CDR1 and CDR2 sequences are SGHDT and YYEEEE. Study-level points and caveats: Disease-linked clones bore a CD8+ phenotype, appearing relatively rarely in peripheral blood. Existing reports had already noted some motif variants in reactive arthritis synovial fluid and blood. Seven to nine highly homologous variants formed a TCR beta motif that appeared characteristic of ankylosing spondylitis blood.

This clonotype has at least ten counts. Its target is not known. The junction departs from the called germline gene at one end, perhaps through a read error. Quantitative barcoded 5'-RACE was used to prepare TCR beta libraries. TCRdb called the 5' RACE reads again in MiXCR, with one record for every CDR3 protein. The data contain roughly 130,000 distinct CDR3 sequences, 6% to 8.5% of them singletons. What was sequenced was blood, either unsorted or a sorted T cell fraction (not recorded which). This TCR derives from a male donor with ankylosing spondylitis or in good health (not recorded which). This chain links TRBV5-6 with TRBJ2-3; 9 positions agree with TRBD1. CDR3 bases: TGTGCCAGCAGCTCCAGGGACAGGGAGCTTTTT. This gives the protein CASSSRDRELF.